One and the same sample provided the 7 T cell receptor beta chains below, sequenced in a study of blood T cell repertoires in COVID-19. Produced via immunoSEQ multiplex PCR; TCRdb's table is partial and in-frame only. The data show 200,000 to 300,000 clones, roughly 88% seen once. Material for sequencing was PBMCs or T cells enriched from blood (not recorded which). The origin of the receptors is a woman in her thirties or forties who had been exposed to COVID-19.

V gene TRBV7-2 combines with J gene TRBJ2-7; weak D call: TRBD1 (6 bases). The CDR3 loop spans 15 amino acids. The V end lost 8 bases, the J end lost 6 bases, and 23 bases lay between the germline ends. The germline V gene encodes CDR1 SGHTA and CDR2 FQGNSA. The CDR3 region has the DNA TGTGCCAGCTCGAGGATCGGGACACTTGGGGGCGAGCAGTACTTC. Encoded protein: CASSRIGTLGGEQYF.

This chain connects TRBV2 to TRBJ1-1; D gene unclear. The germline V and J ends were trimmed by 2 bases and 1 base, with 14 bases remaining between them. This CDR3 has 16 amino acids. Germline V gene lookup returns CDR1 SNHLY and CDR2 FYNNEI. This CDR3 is CASSESGRVKNTEAFF. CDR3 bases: TGTGCCAGCAGTGAATCGGGGAGGGTAAAGAACACTGAAGCTTTCTTT.

The CDR3 DNA follows: TGTGCCAGCAGTTTCGATCGGGGAAACACCATATATTTT. Protein sequence: CASSFDRGNTIYF. The chain combines TRBV27 with TRBJ1-3; D gene ambiguous. CDR1 MNHEY and CDR2 SMNVEV come from the germline V gene (reference sequence). This CDR3 is 13 amino acids long. V was cut by 3 bases and J by 4 bases, with 7 bases left in between.

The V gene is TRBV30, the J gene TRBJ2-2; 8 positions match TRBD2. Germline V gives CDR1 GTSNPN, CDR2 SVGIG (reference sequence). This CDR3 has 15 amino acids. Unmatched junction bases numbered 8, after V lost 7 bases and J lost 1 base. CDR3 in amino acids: CASRKRGRNTGELFF. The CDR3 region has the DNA TGTGCCTCGAGAAAGCGGGGGAGGAACACCGGGGAGCTGTTTTTT.

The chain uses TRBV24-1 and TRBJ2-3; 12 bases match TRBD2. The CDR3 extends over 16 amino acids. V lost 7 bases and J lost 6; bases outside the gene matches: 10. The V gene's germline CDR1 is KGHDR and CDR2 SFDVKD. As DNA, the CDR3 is TGTGCCACCAGCCAACTTGGGACTAGCGGGCGGGATACGCAGTATTTT. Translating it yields CATSQLGTSGRDTQYF.

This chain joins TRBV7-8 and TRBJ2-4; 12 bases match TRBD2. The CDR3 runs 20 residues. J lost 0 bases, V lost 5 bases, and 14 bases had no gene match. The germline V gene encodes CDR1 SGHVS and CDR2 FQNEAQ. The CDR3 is CASSRWGRTSGDLAKNIQYF. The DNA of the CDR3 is TGTGCCAGCAGCCGCTGGGGTAGGACTAGCGGGGACCTAGCCAAAAACATTCAGTACTTC.

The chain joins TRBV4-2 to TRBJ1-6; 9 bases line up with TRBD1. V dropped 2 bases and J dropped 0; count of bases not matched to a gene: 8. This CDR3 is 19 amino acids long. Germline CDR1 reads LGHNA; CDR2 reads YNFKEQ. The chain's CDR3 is CASSQSGQGRGSYNSPLHF. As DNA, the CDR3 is TGTGCCAGCAGCCAAAGTGGACAGGGGCGGGGCTCCTATAATTCACCCCTCCACTTT.